Included here is one T cell receptor (beta chain) sequence, with context. Its matching antigen is unknown. V lost 4 bases and J lost 4; bases outside the gene matches: 5. CDR1 SGHTA and CDR2 FQGTGA come from the germline V gene. The CDR3 totals 15 residues. The sample comes from a study of post-analysis software for immune sequencing data. Study-level information: Relapsing-remitting, secondary progressive and progressive-relapsing forms made up the multiple sclerosis disease courses.

Study-wide results and limits: Five or six TRBV segments, TRBV5-6, TRBV5-1 and TRBV20-1 among them, were found more frequent in patients than controls.

cDNA libraries of TCR beta carried unique molecular identifiers. TCRdb processed the PCR reads anew with MiXCR; each CDR3 protein has one entry. The data hold fewer than 900,000 distinct CDR3 sequences, with around 42% observed a single time. Material for sequencing was blood. This chain links TRBV7-3 with TRBJ2-3; 10 nucleotides agree with TRBD2. This receptor was taken from a girl under 18 with multiple sclerosis. The CDR3 DNA sequence: TGTGCCAGCAGCTCCCTAGCGGGAGACGCAGATACGCAGTATTTT. Encoded protein: CASSSLAGDADTQYF.